Detailed here is one T cell receptor beta chain. Its specificity is not known. The data are from a study of shared clonotypes between healthy human individuals. Points from the study as a whole: Measured sharing among donors was expected to vary with sequencing depth.

This CDR3 has 15 residues. The germline gives CDR1 SGHTA, CDR2 FQGNSA. Trimming took 1 base from V and 3 from J; bases not matched to a gene: 1. Donors included only healthy HIV-negative adults lacking recent acute infections or vaccinations. The genomic DNA of each subset was split evenly across several immunoSEQ plates. Sequencing on ten immunoSEQ deep assay plates was performed for unsorted PBMC DNA. Generated by immunoSEQ multiplex PCR, the TCRdb table keeps only in-frame clones and is missing some. The sample has about 490,000 clones, over 60% seen once. The TCR was taken from a woman between 40 and 55 years old in good health. Some clones in this sample may be carry-over from other donors' samples. The chain links TRBV7-2 to TRBJ2-2, with 8 positions matching TRBD1. Sequenced: PBMCs. Here the CDR3 DNA reads TGTGCCAGCAGCTTAGACAGGGGGTACACCGGGGAGCTGTTTTTT. This translates into CASSLDRGYTGELFF. Drawing the rest from reference TRBV7-2 and TRBJ2-2, the complete variable domain is GAGVSQSPSNKVTEKGKDVELRCDPISGHTALYWYRQSLGQGLEFLIYFQGNSAPDKSGLPSDRFSAERTGGSVSTLTIQRTQQEDSAVYLCASSLDRGYTGELFFGEGSRLTVL.